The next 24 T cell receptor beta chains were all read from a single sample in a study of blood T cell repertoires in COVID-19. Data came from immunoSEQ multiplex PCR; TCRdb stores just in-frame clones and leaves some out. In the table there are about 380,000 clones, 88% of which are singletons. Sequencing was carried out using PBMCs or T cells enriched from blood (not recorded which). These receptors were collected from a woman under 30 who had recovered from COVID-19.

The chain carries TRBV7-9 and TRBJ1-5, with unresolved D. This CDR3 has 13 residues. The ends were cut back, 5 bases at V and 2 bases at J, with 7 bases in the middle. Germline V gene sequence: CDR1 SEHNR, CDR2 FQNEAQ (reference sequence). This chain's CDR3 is CASSPGGNQPQHF. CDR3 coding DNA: TGTGCCAGCAGCCCCGGTGGCAATCAGCCCCAGCATTTT.

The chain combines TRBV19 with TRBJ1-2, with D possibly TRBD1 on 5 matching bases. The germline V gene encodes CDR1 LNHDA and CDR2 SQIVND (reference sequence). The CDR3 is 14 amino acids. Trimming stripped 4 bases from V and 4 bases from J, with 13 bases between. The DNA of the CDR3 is TGTGCCAGTAGTACCCGACAGTATGTCTATGGCTACACCTTC. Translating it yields CASSTRQYVYGYTF.

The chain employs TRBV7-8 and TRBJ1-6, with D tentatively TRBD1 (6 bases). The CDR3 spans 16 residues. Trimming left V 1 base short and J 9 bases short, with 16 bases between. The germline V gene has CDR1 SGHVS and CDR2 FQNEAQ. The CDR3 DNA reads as TGTGCCAGCAGCTTAGAGATGGGGGCAGGGATTTCACCCCTCCACTTT. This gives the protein CASSLEMGAGISPLHF.

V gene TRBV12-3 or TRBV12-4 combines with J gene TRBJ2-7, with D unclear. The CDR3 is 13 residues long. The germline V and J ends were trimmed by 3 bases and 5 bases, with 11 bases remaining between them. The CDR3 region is CASSFRHGHEQYF. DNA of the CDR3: TGTGCCAGCAGTTTCCGTCATGGCCACGAGCAGTACTTC.

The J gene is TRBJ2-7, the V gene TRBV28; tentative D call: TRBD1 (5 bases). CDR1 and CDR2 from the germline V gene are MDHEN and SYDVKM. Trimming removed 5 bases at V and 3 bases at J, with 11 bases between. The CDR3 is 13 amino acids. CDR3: CASSPPGNYEQYF. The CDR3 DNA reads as TGTGCCAGCAGTCCCCCAGGGAACTACGAGCAGTACTTC.

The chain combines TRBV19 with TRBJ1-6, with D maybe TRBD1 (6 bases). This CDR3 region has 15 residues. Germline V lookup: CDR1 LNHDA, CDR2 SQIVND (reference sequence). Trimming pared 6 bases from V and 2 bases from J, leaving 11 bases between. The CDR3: CASSPGDTYNSPLHF. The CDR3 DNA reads TGTGCCAGTAGCCCAGGGGACACCTATAATTCACCCCTCCACTTT. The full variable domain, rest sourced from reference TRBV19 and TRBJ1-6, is DGGITQSPKYLFRKEGQNVTLSCEQNLNHDAMYWYRQDPGQGLRLIYYSQIVNDFQKGDIAEGYSVSREKKESFPLTVTSAQKNPTAFYLCASSPGDTYNSPLHFGNGTRLTVT.

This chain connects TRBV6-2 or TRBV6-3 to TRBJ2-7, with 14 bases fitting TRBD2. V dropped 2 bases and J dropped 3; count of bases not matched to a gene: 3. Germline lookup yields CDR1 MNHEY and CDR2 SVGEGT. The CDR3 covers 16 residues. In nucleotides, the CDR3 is TGTGCCAGCAGTTACGCCGGGACTAGCGGGAGCTACGAGCAGTACTTC. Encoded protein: CASSYAGTSGSYEQYF.

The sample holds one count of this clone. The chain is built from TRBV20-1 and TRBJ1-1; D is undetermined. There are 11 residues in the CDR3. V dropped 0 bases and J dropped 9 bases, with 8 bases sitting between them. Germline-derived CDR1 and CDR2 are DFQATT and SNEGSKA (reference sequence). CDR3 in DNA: TGCAGTGCTAGAGAACGTAAGCAAGCTTTCTTT. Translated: CSARERKQAFF.

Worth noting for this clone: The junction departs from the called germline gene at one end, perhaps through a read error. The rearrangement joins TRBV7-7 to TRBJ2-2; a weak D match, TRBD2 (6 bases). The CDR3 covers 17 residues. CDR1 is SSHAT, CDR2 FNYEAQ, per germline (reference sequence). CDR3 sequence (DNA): TGTGCTAGCAGCTTGCGGGACGGCGGGCCGAACACCGGGGAGCTGTTTTTT. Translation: CASSLRDGGPNTGELFF.

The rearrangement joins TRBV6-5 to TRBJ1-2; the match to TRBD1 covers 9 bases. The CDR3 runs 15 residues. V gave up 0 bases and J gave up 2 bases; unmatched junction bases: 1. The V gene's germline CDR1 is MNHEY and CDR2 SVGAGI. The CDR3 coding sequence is TGTGCCAGCAGTTACTCGGGACAGGGAAACTATGGCTACACCTTC. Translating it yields CASSYSGQGNYGYTF.

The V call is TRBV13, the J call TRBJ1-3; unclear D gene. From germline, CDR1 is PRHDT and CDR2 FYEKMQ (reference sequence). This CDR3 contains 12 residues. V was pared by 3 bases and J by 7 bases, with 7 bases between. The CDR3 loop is CASSFFGNTIYF. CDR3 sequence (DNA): TGTGCCAGCAGCTTTTTCGGTAACACCATATATTTT.

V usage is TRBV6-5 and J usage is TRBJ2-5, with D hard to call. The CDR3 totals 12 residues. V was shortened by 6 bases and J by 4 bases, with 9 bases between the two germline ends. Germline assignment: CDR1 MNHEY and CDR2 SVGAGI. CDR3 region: CASSHTTETQYF. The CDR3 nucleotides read TGTGCCAGCAGCCACACAACAGAGACCCAGTACTTC.

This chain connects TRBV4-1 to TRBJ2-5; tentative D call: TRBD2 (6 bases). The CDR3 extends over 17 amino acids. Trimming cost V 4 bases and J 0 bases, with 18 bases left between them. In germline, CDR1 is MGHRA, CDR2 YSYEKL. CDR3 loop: CASSPRRGLGYQETQYF. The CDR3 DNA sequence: TGCGCCAGCAGCCCCCGGAGGGGATTGGGGTACCAAGAGACCCAGTACTTC.

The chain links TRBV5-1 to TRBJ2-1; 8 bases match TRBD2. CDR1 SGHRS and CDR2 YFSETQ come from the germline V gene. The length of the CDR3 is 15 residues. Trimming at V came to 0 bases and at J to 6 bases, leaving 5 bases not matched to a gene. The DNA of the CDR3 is TGCGCCAGCAGCTTGGAAGCGGGGGTACCCAATGAGCAGTTCTTC. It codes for CASSLEAGVPNEQFF.

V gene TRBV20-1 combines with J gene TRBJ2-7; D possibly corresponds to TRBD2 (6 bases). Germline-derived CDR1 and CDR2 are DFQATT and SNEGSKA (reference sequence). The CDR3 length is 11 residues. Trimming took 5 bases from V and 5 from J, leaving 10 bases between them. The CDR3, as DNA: TGCAGTGCTGGACTACCCGACGAGCAGTACTTC. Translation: CSAGLPDEQYF.

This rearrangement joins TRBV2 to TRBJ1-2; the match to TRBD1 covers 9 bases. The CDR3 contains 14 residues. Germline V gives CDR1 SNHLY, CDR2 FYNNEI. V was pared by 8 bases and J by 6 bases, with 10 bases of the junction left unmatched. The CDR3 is CASGRDRAGDGYTF. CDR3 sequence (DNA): TGTGCCAGCGGAAGGGACAGGGCTGGTGATGGCTACACCTTC.

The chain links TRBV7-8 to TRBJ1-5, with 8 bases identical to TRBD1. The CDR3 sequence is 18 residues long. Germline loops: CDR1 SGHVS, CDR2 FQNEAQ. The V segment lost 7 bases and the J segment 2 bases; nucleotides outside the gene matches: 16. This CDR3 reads CASTILDRAKGGNQPQHF. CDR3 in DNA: TGTGCCAGCACCATCTTGGACAGGGCCAAAGGGGGCAATCAGCCCCAGCATTTT.

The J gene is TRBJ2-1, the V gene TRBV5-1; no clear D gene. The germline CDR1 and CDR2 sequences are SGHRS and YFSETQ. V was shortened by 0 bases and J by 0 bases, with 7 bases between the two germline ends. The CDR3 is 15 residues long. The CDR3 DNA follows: TGCGCCAGCAGCTTGGTACCGGGCTCCTACAATGAGCAGTTCTTC. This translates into CASSLVPGSYNEQFF.

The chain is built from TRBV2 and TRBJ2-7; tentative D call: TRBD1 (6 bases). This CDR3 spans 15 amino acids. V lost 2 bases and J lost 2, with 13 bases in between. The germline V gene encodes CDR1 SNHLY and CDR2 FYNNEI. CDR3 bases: TGTGCCAGCAGTGAACGGGCAGGGGAAACCTACGAGCAGTACTTC. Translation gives CASSERAGETYEQYF.

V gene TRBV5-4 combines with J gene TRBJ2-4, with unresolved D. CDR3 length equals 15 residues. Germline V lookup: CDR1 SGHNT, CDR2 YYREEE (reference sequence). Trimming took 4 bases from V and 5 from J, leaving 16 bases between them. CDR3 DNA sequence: TGTGCCAGCAGCCCGGAGTTGAATCATGAAAACATTCAGTACTTC. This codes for CASSPELNHENIQYF.

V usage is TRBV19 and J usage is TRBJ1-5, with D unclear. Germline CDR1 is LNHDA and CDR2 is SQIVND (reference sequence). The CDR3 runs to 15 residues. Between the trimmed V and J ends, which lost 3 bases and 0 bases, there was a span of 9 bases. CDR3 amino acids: CASSITHSSNQPQHF. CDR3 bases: TGTGCCAGTAGTATTACCCACTCTAGCAATCAGCCCCAGCATTTT.

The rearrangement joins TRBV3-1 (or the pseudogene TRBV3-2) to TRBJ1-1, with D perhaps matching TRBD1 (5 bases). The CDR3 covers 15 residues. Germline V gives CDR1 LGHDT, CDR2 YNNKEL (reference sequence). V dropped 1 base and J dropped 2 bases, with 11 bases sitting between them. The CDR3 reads CASSQGLQGNTEAFF. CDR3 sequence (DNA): TGTGCCAGCAGCCAAGGTCTCCAGGGAAACACTGAAGCTTTCTTT.

The CDR3 nucleotides are TGTGCCAGCAGCGTAGATTGGAGCAGGGGGAACGAGCAGTACTTC. This translates into CASSVDWSRGNEQYF. The chain carries TRBV9 and TRBJ2-7, with TRBD1 matching 7 bases. CDR1 and CDR2 from the germline V gene are SGDLS and YYNGEE. This CDR3 is 15 amino acids long. The trim removed 0 bases at V and 5 bases at J, leaving 8 bases unmatched. The whole variable domain, filled in from reference TRBV9 and TRBJ2-7, reads DSGVTQTPKHLITATGQRVTLRCSPRSGDLSVYWYQQSLDQGLQFLIQYYNGEERAKGNILERFSAQQFPDLHSELNLSSLELGDSALYFCASSVDWSRGNEQYFGPGTRLTVT.

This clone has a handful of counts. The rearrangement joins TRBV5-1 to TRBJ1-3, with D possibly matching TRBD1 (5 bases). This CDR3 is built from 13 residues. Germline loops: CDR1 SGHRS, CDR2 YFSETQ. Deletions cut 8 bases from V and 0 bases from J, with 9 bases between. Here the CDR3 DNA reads TGCGCCAGTGGGGACTTCTCTGGAAACACCATATATTTT. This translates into CASGDFSGNTIYF.